The 25 T cell receptor beta chains below were found in one sample sequenced in a study of blood T cell repertoires in COVID-19. The data were produced by immunoSEQ multiplex PCR, yet TCRdb's version contains in-frame clones alone and is incomplete. The repertoire consists of 150,000 or so clones, with approximately 78% occurring once and the leading ten covering under 2%. The sample comprised peripheral blood. The receptors shown here come from an elderly man with acute or convalescent COVID-19.

This clone was picked up a small number of times. The V and J genes are TRBV19 and TRBJ2-1, with 12 bases identical to TRBD1. The CDR3 contains 16 residues. Germline-derived CDR1 and CDR2 are LNHDA and SQIVND (reference sequence). J lost 10 bases, V lost 4 bases, and 11 bases had no gene match. The DNA for the CDR3 is TGTGCCAGTAGTAATCCTCCGGGACAGGGGGCGAAAGAGCAGTTCTTC. This translates into CASSNPPGQGAKEQFF.

V is TRBV20-1 and J is TRBJ2-1; 8 nucleotides line up with TRBD1. CDR3 length: 11 residues. V trimming: 6 bases; J trimming: 15 bases; junction bases outside the gene matches: 10. CDR1 is DFQATT and CDR2 is SNEGSKA in the germline V gene (reference sequence). Written as DNA, the CDR3 is TGCAGTGCCGCATATGGACAGGGAGCGTTCTTC. Translation: CSAAYGQGAFF.

The chain links TRBV10-2 to TRBJ2-1, with D perhaps TRBD2 (6 bases). CDR1 and CDR2 from the germline V gene are WSHSY and SAAADI. V lost 0 bases to trimming and J lost 0 bases, with 12 bases between them. The CDR3 extends over 17 amino acids. For the CDR3, the DNA is TGCGCCAGCAGTGAGTCGGCGGGGCCGAGCTCCTACAATGAGCAGTTCTTC. Its protein is CASSESAGPSSYNEQFF.

The genes are TRBV4-2 and TRBJ2-2; D gene uncertain. Trimming shortened V by 0 bases and J by 7 bases, and 12 bases separated the two germline ends. The CDR3 is 15 amino acids. The germline gives CDR1 LGHNA, CDR2 YNFKEQ. CDR3 loop: CASSQDPVSGGELFF. The CDR3 coding sequence is TGTGCCAGCAGCCAAGATCCAGTGTCGGGCGGGGAGCTGTTTTTT.

As DNA, the CDR3 is TGTGCCAGCAGTGAAGCCGGGACAGGGTTTGATGGCTACACCTTC. Its translation is CASSEAGTGFDGYTF. This chain uses TRBV6-1 with TRBJ1-2; TRBD1 matches at 9 bases. The germline V gene has CDR1 MNHNS and CDR2 SASEGT. With V trimmed by 0 bases and J by 6 bases, 5 bases remained unmatched. This CDR3 is 15 amino acids long.

This sequence joins TRBV27 and TRBJ2-2; the match to TRBD2 covers 9 bases. V shed 1 base and J 0 bases; nucleotides not matched to a gene: 6. CDR3 length: 18 amino acids. In germline, CDR1 is MNHEY, CDR2 SMNVEV (reference sequence). The CDR3: CASSLYGSGGANTGELFF. The CDR3 nucleotides are TGTGCCAGCAGTTTATACGGTAGCGGGGGCGCGAACACCGGGGAGCTGTTTTTT.

In nucleotides, the CDR3 is TGTGCCAGTAGTATTAACAGGGGCATTTTGAACACTGAAGCTTTCTTT. Translation gives CASSINRGILNTEAFF. The rearrangement joins TRBV19 to TRBJ1-1, with TRBD1 matching 7 bases. With V trimmed by 3 bases and J by 0 bases, 7 bases remained unmatched. Germline CDR1 and CDR2: LNHDA and SQIVND (reference sequence). There are 16 residues in the CDR3.

This chain connects TRBV6-5 to TRBJ1-6; D is perhaps TRBD1 (5 bases). The germline V gene encodes CDR1 MNHEY and CDR2 SVGAGI. CDR3 length: 14 amino acids. V lost 4 bases to trimming and J lost 14 bases, with 18 bases between them. The chain's CDR3 is CASSSDGRGRALHF. The CDR3 DNA reads TGTGCCAGCAGTTCTGATGGGAGGGGACGGGCCCTCCACTTT.

The CDR3: CAAGGSANEKLFF. DNA for the CDR3: TGTGCCGCAGGGGGCAGTGCTAATGAAAAACTGTTTTTT. The chain employs TRBV10-3 and TRBJ1-4; 8 nucleotides agree with TRBD1. Germline CDR1 is ENHRY and CDR2 is SYGVKD. The V and J ends lost 11 bases and 3 bases, in that order; junction bases with no gene match: 5. The CDR3 contains 13 residues.

This chain uses TRBV6-2 or TRBV6-3 with TRBJ1-4, with unresolved D. Germline V gives CDR1 MNHEY, CDR2 SVGEGT. CDR3 length: 14 residues. V was pared by 7 bases and J by 0 bases, with 9 bases between. CDR3 sequence reads: CASNPGATNEKLFF. The CDR3, as DNA: TGTGCCAGCAACCCGGGAGCAACTAATGAAAAACTGTTTTTT.

The chain combines TRBV24-1 with TRBJ2-3, with D possibly being TRBD2 (6 bases). V lost 0 bases to trimming and J lost 4 bases, with 13 bases between them. The CDR3 has 16 residues. Germline V gene sequence: CDR1 KGHDR, CDR2 SFDVKD. CDR3 DNA: TGTGCCACCAGTGATTTGGACGGGGGAGGTTCAGATACGCAGTATTTT. Protein sequence: CATSDLDGGGSDTQYF.

This chain connects TRBV23-1 to TRBJ1-5, with D possibly being TRBD1 (6 bases). TRBV23-1 is annotated as an ORF whose role is uncertain. The CDR3 length is 14 residues. V lost 2 bases and J lost 4, with 9 bases in between. CDR3 region: CASSQNQGNQPQHF. In nucleotides, the CDR3 is TGCGCCAGCAGTCAAAACCAGGGGAATCAGCCCCAGCATTTT.

This chain links TRBV13 with TRBJ1-2; 7 nucleotides line up with TRBD1. The CDR3 consists of 15 residues. Per germline, CDR1 PRHDT and CDR2 FYEKMQ (reference sequence). Losses at the gene ends were 5 bases for V and 6 bases for J; bases not matched to a gene: 12. The DNA for the CDR3 is TGTGCCAGCAGCCGGACAGGAGAGGAGGGTAATGGCTACACCTTC. Translated, it gives CASSRTGEEGNGYTF. Full variable domain (remainder filled in from reference TRBV13 and TRBJ1-2): AAGVIQSPRHLIKEKRETATLKCYPIPRHDTVYWYQQGPGQDPQFLISFYEKMQSDKGSIPDRFSAQQFSDYHSELNMSSLELGDSALYFCASSRTGEEGNGYTFGSGTRLTVV.

This chain connects TRBV4-1 to TRBJ2-1; D is unclear. The CDR3 sequence is 17 residues long. Deletions cut 2 bases from V and 0 bases from J, with 14 bases between. The germline CDR1 and CDR2 sequences are MGHRA and YSYEKL. The CDR3 coding sequence is TGCGCCAGCAGCCAATCCCTTATTGTGAGCTCCTACAATGAGCAGTTCTTC. This translates into CASSQSLIVSSYNEQFF.

This chain links TRBV5-6 with TRBJ2-6; the D is unclear. Germline CDR1 SGHDT, CDR2 YYEEEE. The CDR3 totals 14 residues. V lost 6 bases and J lost 0, with 7 bases in between. CDR3 nucleotides: TGTGCCAGCATGGCATACTCTGGGGCCAACGTCCTGACTTTC. Translated: CASMAYSGANVLTF.

The chain combines TRBV19 with TRBJ1-1, with 7 bases aligning to TRBD1. CDR3 length: 10 amino acids. Per the germline V gene, CDR1 is LNHDA and CDR2 is SQIVND (reference sequence). CDR3 residues: CARTGVWAFF. The CDR3 coding sequence is TGTGCGCGAACAGGGGTTTGGGCTTTCTTT.

CDR3 nucleotides: TGTGCCAGCAGCTCGACAGGGCATCGAGAGACCCAGTACTTC. As protein: CASSSTGHRETQYF. The gene calls are TRBV7-2 and TRBJ2-5, with TRBD1 matching over 7 bases. CDR3 length: 14 residues. V shed 4 bases and J 4 bases; nucleotides not matched to a gene: 6. The germline CDR1 and CDR2 sequences are SGHTA and FQGNSA.

This chain links TRBV28 with TRBJ2-5; D may be TRBD2 (7 bases). V dropped 5 bases and J dropped 2 bases, with 18 bases sitting between them. This CDR3 comprises 16 residues. The germline V gene has CDR1 MDHEN and CDR2 SYDVKM. CDR3: CASSLGRGARQETQYF. The CDR3 DNA is TGTGCCAGCAGTCTGGGCCGGGGGGCTCGGCAAGAGACCCAGTACTTC.

This clone was recorded a few times. This chain uses TRBV20-1 with TRBJ2-1; 7 bases fit TRBD2. This CDR3 spans 11 amino acids. Germline V lookup: CDR1 DFQATT, CDR2 SNEGSKA (reference sequence). The J segment lost 9 bases and the V segment lost 7 bases, leaving 6 bases of the junction unmatched. CDR3 sequence reads: CSVRGVGEQFF. CDR3 in DNA: TGCAGTGTTCGGGGGGTCGGTGAGCAGTTCTTC.

V usage is TRBV5-1 and J usage is TRBJ1-2, with 12 bases identical to TRBD1. Germline CDR1 SGHRS, CDR2 YFSETQ. With V trimmed by 0 bases and J by 8 bases, 5 bases remained unmatched. The CDR3 extends over 15 amino acids. CDR3 loop: CASSLEGQGASGYTF. CDR3 nucleotides: TGCGCCAGCAGCTTGGAGGGACAGGGGGCTTCCGGCTACACCTTC. Looking up the rest from reference TRBV5-1 and TRBJ1-2 gives the full variable domain: KAGVTQTPRYLIKTRGQQVTLSCSPISGHRSVSWYQQTPGQGLQFLFEYFSETQRNKGNFPGRFSGRQFSNSRSEMNVSTLELGDSALYLCASSLEGQGASGYTFGSGTRLTVV.

J is TRBJ2-6 and V is TRBV18; TRBD2 might be the D (5 bases). Looked up from germline, CDR1 is KGHSH and CDR2 is LQKENI. The V end was cut by 3 bases, the J end by 0 bases, with 12 bases between. The CDR3 runs 17 residues. CDR3 in DNA: TGTGCCAGCTCACCGGTCCAGGCGGGCTCTGGGGCCAACGTCCTGACTTTC. Its protein product is CASSPVQAGSGANVLTF. Drawing the rest from reference TRBV18 and TRBJ2-6, the complete variable domain is NAGVMQNPRHLVRRRGQEARLRCSPMKGHSHVYWYRQLPEEGLKFMVYLQKENIIDESGMPKERFSAEFPKEGPSILRIQQVVRGDSAAYFCASSPVQAGSGANVLTFGAGSRLTVL.

The V and J genes are TRBV18 and TRBJ1-1; 7 nucleotides line up with TRBD1. CDR1 and CDR2 from the germline V gene are KGHSH and LQKENI. CDR3 length equals 12 residues. V gave up 6 bases and J gave up 7 bases; unmatched junction bases: 5. CDR3: CASSTTGDEAFF. The CDR3 DNA sequence: TGTGCCAGCTCTACCACAGGGGATGAAGCTTTCTTT.

The rearrangement joins TRBV4-2 to TRBJ1-2, with a possible D match to TRBD1 (5 bases). V was cut by 0 bases and J by 2 bases, with 16 bases left in between. The germline gives CDR1 LGHNA, CDR2 YNFKEQ. There are 17 residues in the CDR3. The CDR3 DNA follows: TGTGCCAGCAGCCAAGATCTTCACGGTGCAGGGAACTATGGCTACACCTTC. It is translated as CASSQDLHGAGNYGYTF.

The rearrangement links TRBV6-5 to TRBJ1-6, with 7 positions matching TRBD1. V was pared by 4 bases and J by 5 bases, with 8 bases of the junction left unmatched. This CDR3 is built from 16 residues. Germline V gene lookup returns CDR1 MNHEY and CDR2 SVGAGI. CDR3 region: CASSSSRQGHNSPLHF. The DNA for the CDR3 is TGTGCCAGCAGTTCTTCCCGACAGGGCCATAATTCACCCCTCCACTTT.

This clone was counted between two and nine times. This chain links TRBV7-9 with TRBJ2-1, with D possibly being TRBD2 (6 bases). The germline V and J ends were trimmed by 5 bases and 6 bases, with 11 bases remaining between them. This CDR3 comprises 13 residues. Germline V CDR1 and CDR2: SEHNR, FQNEAQ (reference sequence). This CDR3 reads CASSQREANEQFF. CDR3 nucleotide sequence: TGTGCCAGCAGCCAAAGGGAGGCCAATGAGCAGTTCTTC.